A single sample is the source of the 5 T cell receptor beta chains below, sequenced in a study of blood T cell repertoires in COVID-19. This table comes from immunoSEQ multiplex PCR, and its TCRdb copy is limited to in-frame clones, with some not included. Found here are tens of thousands of clones, over 80% of them singletons; the top ten hold roughly 12%. The source material was peripheral blood. These receptors all come from a human donor in a cohort sampled during active COVID-19.

The chain has TRBV2 and TRBJ1-2; a weak D match, TRBD1 (5 bases). Trimming shortened V by 0 bases and J by 7 bases, and 15 bases separated the two germline ends. Germline V lookup: CDR1 SNHLY, CDR2 FYNNEI. This CDR3 is 15 amino acids long. CDR3 residues: CASSEAAGAGLGYTF. In nucleotides, the CDR3 is TGTGCCAGCAGTGAAGCGGCTGGGGCAGGGCTTGGCTACACCTTC.

V gene TRBV30 combines with J gene TRBJ1-2; 7 bases map to TRBD1. The CDR3 runs to 14 residues. CDR1 and CDR2 (germline): GTSNPN, SVGIG (reference sequence). V gave up 3 bases and J gave up 7 bases; unmatched junction bases: 11. CDR3 sequence reads: CAWRGGWTGGGYTF. The CDR3 coding sequence is TGTGCCTGGAGGGGGGGATGGACAGGCGGTGGCTACACCTTC.

The genes are TRBV11-2 and TRBJ2-1; 10 bases agree with TRBD2. J gave up 3 bases and V 2 bases, and 4 bases lay outside the gene matches. The CDR3 extends over 16 amino acids. Germline V lookup: CDR1 SGHAT, CDR2 FQNNGV. The CDR3 sequence: CASSLFLAGGYNEQFF. The CDR3 DNA sequence: TGTGCCAGCAGCTTATTCTTAGCGGGGGGCTACAATGAGCAGTTCTTC. Drawing the rest from reference TRBV11-2 and TRBJ2-1, the complete variable domain is EAGVAQSPRYKIIEKRQSVAFWCNPISGHATLYWYQQILGQGPKLLIQFQNNGVVDDSQLPKDRFSAERLKGVDSTLKIQPAKLEDSAVYLCASSLFLAGGYNEQFFGPGTRLTVL.

CDR3 nucleotide sequence: TGTGCCAGCACCATCTATCAGGGGTCCACTGAAGCTTTCTTT. Translating gives CASTIYQGSTEAFF. This chain connects TRBV6-5 to TRBJ1-1; possible D gene TRBD1, 6 bases. CDR3 length: 14 amino acids. Trimming cost V 7 bases and J 4 bases, with 16 bases left between them. The germline V gene encodes CDR1 MNHEY and CDR2 SVGAGI.

This rearrangement joins TRBV29-1 to TRBJ2-5; perhaps TRBD1 as D (6 bases). Trimming removed 6 bases from V and 2 bases from J, with 16 bases in between. The CDR3 consists of 14 residues. CDR1 SQVTM and CDR2 ANQGSEA come from the germline V gene. The CDR3 sequence is CSVVWDKYQETQYF. The CDR3 nucleotides read TGCAGCGTCGTCTGGGACAAGTATCAAGAGACCCAGTACTTC.